This T cell receptor (beta chain) was sequenced for a study of response to subunit inactivated influenza vaccine. General observations from the study: T cells newly recruited by each seasonal influenza vaccination are few, the authors suggested.

This clonotype appeared a few times. No antigen is known for it. TCRdb called the RT-PCR reads again in MiXCR, with one record for every CDR3 protein. The sample lists 290,000 or so distinct CDR3 sequences, about 20% occurring once. Trimming cost V 5 bases and J 3 bases, with 13 bases left between them. Germline values: CDR1 MNHEY, CDR2 SVGEGT. CDR3 length equals 15 residues. The chain carries TRBV6-2 or TRBV6-3 and TRBJ1-4, with a weak D call TRBD1 (6 bases). This specimen consisted of PBMCs from blood, obtained 21 months after vaccination. The sequence derives from a man between 50 and 69 years old who received an inactivated influenza vaccine. The CDR3 sequence is CASSARQVPNEKLFF. CDR3 DNA: TGTGCCAGCAGTGCTCGACAGGTTCCTAATGAAAAACTGTTTTTT.